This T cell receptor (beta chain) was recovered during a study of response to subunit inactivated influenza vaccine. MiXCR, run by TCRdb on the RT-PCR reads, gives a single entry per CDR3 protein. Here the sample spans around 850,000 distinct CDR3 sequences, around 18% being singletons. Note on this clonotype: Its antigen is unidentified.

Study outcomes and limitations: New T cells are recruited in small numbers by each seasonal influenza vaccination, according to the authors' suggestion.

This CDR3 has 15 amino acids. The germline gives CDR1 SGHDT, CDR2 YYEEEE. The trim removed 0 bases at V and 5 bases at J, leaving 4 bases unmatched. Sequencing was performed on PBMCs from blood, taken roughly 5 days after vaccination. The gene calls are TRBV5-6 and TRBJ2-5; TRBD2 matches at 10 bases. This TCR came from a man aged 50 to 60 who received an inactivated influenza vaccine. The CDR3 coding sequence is TGTGCCAGCAGCTTGGGACTAGCGGGTTTGGAGACCCAGTACTTC. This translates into CASSLGLAGLETQYF. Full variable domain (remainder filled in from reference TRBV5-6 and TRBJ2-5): DAGVTQSPTHLIKTRGQQVTLRCSPKSGHDTVSWYQQALGQGPQFIFQYYEEEERQRGNFPDRFSGHQFPNYSSELNVNALLLGDSALYLCASSLGLAGLETQYFGPGTRLLVL.